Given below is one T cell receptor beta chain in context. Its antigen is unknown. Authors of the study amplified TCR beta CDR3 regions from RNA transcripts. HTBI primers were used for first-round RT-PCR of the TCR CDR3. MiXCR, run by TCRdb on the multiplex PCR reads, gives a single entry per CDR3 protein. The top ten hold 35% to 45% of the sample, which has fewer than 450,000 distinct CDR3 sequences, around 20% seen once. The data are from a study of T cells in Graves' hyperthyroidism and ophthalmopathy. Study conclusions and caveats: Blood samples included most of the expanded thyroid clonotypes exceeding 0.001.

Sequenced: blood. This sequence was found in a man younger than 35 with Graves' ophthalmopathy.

The CDR3 DNA reads TGTGCCAGCAGCACGAAGGTGAGCTCCTACGAGCAGTACGTC. This translates into CASSTKVSSYEQYV. The rearrangement joins TRBV7-9 to TRBJ2-7; D is unresolved. CDR3 length: 14 amino acids. Germline assignment: CDR1 SEHNR and CDR2 FQNEAQ (reference sequence). V was cut by 5 bases and J by 0 bases, with 11 bases left in between.